Listed here is a single T cell receptor beta chain. TCRdb keeps only in-frame clones here, not all; method: immunoSEQ multiplex PCR. The data hold approximately 100,000 clones, with roughly 95% observed a single time. This sample is drawn from a study of technical replicates of blood from several donors. The length of the CDR3 is 14 residues. V dropped 3 bases and J dropped 2; count of bases not matched to a gene: 3. CDR1 and CDR2 from the germline V gene are MNHNS and SASEGT. The chain combines TRBV6-1 with TRBJ2-5; 7 nucleotides align to TRBD1. The clonotype originates from a human donor in good health. Material: T cells isolated from PBMCs. The CDR3 protein is CASSDGRGQETQYF. CDR3 coding DNA: TGTGCCAGCAGTGATGGCAGGGGGCAAGAGACCCAGTACTTC.